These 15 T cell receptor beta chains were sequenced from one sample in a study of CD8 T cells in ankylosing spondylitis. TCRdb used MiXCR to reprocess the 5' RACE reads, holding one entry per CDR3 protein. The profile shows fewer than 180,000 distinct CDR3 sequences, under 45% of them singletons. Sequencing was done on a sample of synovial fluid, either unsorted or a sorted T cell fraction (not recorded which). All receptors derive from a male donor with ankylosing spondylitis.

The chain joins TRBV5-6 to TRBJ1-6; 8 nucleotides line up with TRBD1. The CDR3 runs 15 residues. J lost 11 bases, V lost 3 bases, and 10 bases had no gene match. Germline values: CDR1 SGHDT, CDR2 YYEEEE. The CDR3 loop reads CASSYGQGTTAPLHF. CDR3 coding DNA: TGTGCCAGCAGCTATGGACAGGGAACCACGGCACCCCTCCACTTT.

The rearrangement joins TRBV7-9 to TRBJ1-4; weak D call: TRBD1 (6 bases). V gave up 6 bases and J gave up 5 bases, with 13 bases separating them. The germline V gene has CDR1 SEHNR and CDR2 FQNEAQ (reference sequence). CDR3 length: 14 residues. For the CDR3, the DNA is TGTGCCAGCAGGTCGACAGGTGCCAATGAAAAACTGTTTTTT. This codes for CASRSTGANEKLFF.

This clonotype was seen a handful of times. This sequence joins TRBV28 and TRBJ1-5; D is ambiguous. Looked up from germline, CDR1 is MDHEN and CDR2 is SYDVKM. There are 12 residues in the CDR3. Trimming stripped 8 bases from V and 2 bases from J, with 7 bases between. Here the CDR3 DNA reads TGTGCCAGCCGTGCTCGCAATCAGCCCCAGCATTTT. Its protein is CASRARNQPQHF.

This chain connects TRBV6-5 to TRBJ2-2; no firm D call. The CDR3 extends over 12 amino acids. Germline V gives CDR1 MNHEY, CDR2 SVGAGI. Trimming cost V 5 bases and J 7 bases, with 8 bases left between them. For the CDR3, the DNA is TGTGCCAGCAGTCGGACGCACGGGGAGCTGTTTTTT. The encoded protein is CASSRTHGELFF.

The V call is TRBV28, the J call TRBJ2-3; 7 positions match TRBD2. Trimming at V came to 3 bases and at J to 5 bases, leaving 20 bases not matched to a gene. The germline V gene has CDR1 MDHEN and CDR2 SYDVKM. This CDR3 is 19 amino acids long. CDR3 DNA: TGTGCCAGCAGTTTGTCTTATCGTGCCGGCGGGAGCTCGGGAGATACGCAGTATTTT. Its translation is CASSLSYRAGGSSGDTQYF.

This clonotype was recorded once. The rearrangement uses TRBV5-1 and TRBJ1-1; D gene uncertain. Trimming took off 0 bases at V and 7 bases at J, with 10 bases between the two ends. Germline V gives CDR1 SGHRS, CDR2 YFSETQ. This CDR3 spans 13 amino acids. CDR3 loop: CASSLVRGFEAFF. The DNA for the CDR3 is TGCGCCAGCAGCTTGGTCCGGGGATTTGAAGCTTTCTTT.

The CDR3 DNA sequence: TGCAGTGCTACCAAGGGACTAGCGGAAGTCGGCGAGCAGTACTTC. Protein product: CSATKGLAEVGEQYF. The chain links TRBV20-1 to TRBJ2-7; TRBD2 matches 11 bases. The germline V gene encodes CDR1 DFQATT and CDR2 SNEGSKA (reference sequence). This CDR3 spans 15 amino acids. Trimming took 4 bases from V and 6 from J; bases not matched to a gene: 11.

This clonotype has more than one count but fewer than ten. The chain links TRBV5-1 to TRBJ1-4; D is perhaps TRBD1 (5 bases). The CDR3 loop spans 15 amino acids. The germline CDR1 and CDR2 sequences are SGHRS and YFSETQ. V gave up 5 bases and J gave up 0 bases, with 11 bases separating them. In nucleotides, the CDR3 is TGCGCCAGCAGGCTTCGGGGGGCAACTAATGAAAAACTGTTTTTT. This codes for CASRLRGATNEKLFF.

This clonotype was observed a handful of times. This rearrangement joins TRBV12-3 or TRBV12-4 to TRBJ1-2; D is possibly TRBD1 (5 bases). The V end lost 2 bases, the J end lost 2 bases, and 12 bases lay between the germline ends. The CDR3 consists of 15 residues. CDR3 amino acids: CASSLSPTVNYGYTF. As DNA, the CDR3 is TGTGCCAGCAGTTTAAGCCCGACAGTAAACTATGGCTACACCTTC.

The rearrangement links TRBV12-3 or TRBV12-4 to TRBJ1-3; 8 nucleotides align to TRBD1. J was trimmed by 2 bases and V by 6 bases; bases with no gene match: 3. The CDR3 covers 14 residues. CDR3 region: CASSSDRAGNTIYF. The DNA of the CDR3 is TGTGCCAGCAGCTCGGACAGGGCTGGAAACACCATATATTTT.

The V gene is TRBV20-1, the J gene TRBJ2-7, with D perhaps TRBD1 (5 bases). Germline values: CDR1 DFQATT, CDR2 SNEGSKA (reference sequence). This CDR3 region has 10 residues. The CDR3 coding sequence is TGCCGTCCAGGGTGGAACGAGCAGTACTTC. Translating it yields CRPGWNEQYF.

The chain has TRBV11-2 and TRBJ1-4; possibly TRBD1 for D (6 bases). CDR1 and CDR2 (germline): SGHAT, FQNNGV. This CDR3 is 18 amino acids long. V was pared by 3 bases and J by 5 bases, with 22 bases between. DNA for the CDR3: TGTGCCAGCAGCTTTTACAGGGCGCCTCCACTCAAGAATGAAAAACTGTTTTTT. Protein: CASSFYRAPPLKNEKLFF.

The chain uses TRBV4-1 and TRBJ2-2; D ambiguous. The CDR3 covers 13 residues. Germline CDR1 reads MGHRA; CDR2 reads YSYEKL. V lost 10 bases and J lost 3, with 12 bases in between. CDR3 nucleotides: TGCGCCACCTCTGACTCCTACACCGGGGAGCTGTTTTTT. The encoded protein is CATSDSYTGELFF.

CDR3 amino acids: CASSLGYDSQETQYF. For the CDR3, the DNA is TGTGCCAGCAGCTTAGGCTACGACAGTCAAGAGACCCAGTACTTC. V is TRBV7-6 and J is TRBJ2-5, with D possibly matching TRBD1 (5 bases). This CDR3 contains 15 residues. V lost 1 base to trimming and J lost 2 bases, with 11 bases between them. Germline V CDR1 and CDR2: SGHVS, FNYEAQ.

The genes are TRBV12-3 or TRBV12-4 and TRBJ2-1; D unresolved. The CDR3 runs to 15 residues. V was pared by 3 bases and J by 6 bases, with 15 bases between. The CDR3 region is CASSLGDLTTNEQFF. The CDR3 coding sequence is TGTGCCAGCAGTTTGGGCGACTTAACAACCAATGAGCAGTTCTTC.